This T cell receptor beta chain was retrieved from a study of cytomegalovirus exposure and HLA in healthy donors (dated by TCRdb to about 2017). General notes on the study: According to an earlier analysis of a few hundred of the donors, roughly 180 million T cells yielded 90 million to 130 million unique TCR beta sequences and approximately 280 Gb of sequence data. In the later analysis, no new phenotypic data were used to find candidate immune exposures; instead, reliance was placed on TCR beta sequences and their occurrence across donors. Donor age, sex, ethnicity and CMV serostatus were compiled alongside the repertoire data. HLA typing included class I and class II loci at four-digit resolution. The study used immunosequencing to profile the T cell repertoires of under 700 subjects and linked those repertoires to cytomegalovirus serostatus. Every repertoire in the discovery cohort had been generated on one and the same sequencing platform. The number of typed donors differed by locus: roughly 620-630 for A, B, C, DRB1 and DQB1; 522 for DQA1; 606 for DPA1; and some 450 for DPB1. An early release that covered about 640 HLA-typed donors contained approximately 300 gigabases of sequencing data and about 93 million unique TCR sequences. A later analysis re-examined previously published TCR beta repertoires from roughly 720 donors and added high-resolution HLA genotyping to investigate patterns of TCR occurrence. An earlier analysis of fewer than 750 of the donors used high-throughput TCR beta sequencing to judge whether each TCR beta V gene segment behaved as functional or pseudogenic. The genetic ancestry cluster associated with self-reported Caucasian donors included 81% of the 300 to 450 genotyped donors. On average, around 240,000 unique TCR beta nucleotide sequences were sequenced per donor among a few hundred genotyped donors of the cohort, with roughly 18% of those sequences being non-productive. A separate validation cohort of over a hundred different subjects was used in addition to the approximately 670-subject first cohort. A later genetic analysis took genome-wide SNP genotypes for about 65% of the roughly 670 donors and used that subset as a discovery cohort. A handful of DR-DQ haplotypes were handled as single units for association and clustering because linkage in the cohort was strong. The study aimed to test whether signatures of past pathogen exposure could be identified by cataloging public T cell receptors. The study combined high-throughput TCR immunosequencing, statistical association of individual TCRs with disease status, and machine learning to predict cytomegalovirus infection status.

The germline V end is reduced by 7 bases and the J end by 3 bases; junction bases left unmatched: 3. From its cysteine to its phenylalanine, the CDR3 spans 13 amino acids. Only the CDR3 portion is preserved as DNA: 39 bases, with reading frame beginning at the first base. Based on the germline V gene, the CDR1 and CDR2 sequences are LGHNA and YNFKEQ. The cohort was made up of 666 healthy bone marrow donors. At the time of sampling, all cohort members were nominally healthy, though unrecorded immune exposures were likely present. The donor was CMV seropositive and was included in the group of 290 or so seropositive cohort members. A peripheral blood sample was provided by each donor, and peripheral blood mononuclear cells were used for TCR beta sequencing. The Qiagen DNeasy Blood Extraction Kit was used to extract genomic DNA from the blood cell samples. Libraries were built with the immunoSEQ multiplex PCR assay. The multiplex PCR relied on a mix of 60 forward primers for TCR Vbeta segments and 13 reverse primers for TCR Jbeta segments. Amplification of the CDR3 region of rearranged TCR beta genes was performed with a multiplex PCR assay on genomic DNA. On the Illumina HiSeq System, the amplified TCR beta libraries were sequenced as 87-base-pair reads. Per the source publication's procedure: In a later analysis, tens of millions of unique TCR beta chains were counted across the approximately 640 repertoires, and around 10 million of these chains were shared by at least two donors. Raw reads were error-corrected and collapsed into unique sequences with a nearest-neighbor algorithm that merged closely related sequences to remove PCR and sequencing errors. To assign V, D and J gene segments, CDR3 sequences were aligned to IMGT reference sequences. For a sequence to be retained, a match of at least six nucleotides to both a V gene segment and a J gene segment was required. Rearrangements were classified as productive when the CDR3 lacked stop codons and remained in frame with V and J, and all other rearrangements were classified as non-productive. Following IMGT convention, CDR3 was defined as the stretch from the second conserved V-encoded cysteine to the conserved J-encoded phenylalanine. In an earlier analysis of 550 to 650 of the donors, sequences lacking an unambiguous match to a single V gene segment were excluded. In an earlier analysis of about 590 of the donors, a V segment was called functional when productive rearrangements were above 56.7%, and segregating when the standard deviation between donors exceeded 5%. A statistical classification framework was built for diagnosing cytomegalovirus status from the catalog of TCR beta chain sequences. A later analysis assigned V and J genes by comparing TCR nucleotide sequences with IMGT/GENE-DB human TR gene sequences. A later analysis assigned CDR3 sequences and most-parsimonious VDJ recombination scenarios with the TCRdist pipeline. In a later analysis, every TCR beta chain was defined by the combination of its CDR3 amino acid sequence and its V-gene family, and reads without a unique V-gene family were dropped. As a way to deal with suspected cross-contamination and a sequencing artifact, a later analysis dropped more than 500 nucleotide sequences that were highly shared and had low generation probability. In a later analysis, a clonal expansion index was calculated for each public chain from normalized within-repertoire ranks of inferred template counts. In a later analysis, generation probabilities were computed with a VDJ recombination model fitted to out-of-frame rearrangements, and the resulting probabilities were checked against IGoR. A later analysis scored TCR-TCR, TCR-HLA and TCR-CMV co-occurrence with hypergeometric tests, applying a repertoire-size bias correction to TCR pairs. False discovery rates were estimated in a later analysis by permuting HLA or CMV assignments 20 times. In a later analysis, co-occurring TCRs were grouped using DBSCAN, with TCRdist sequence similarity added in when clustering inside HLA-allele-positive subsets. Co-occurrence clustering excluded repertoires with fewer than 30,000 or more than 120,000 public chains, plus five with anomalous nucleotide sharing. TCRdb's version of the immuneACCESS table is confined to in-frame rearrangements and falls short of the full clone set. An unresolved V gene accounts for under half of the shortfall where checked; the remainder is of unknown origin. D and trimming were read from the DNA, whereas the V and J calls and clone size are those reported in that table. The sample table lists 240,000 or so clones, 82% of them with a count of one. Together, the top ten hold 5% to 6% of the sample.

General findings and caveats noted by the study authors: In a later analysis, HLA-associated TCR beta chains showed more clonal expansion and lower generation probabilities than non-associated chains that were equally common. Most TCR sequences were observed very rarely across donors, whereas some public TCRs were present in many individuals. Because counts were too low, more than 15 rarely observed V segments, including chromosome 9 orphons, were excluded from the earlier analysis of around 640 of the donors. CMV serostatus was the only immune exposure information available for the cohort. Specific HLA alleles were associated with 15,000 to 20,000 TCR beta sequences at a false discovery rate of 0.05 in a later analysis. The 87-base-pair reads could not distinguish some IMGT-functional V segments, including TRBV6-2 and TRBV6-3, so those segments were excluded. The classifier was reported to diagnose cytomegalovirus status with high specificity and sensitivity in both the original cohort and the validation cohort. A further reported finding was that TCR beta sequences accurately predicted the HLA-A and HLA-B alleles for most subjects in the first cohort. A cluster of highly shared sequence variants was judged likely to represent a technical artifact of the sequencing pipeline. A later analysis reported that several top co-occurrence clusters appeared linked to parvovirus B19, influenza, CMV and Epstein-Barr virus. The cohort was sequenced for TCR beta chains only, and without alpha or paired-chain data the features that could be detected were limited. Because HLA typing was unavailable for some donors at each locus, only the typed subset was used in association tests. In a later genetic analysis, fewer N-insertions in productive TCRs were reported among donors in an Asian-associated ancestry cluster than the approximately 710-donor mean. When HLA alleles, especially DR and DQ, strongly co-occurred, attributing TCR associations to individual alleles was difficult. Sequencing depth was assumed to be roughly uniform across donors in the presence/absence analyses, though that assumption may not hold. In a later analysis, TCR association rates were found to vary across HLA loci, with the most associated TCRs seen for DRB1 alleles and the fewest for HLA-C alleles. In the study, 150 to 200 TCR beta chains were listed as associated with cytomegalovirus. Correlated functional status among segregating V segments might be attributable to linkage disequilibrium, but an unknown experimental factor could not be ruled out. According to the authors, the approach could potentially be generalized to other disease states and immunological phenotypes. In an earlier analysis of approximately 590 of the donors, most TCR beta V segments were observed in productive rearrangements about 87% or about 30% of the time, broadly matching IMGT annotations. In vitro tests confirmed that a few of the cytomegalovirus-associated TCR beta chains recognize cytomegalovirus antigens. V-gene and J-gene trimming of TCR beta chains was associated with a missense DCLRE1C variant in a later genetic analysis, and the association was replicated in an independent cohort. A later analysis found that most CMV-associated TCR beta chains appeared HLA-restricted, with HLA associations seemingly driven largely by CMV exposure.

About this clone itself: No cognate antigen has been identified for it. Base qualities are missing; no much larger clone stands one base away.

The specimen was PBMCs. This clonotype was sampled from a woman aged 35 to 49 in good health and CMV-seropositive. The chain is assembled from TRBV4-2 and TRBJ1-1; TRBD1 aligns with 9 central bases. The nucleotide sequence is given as TGTGCCAGCACCCGGACAGGGGACACTGAAGCTTTCTTT. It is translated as CASTRTGDTEAFF.